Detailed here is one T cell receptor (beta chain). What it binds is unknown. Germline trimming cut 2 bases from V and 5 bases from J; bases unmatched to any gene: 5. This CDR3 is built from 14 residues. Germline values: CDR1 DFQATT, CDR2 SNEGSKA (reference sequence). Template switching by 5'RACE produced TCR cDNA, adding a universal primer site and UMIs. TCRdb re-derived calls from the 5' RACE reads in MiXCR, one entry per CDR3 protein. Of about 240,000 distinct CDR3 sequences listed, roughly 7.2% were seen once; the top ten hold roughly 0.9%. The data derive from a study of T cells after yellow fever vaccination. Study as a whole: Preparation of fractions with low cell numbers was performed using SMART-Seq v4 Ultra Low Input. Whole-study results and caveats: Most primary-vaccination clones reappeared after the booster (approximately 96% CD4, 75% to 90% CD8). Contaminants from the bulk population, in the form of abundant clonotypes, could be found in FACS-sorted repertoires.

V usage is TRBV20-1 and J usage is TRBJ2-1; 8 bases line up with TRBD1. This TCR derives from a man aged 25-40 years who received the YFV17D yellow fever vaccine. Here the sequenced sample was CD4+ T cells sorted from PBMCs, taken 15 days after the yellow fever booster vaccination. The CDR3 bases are TGCAGTGCTAGACGGGACAGGCCTAACAATGAGCAGTTCTTC. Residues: CSARRDRPNNEQFF.